This T cell receptor (beta chain) is from a study of blood T cell repertoires in COVID-19. In the study overall: Acute-phase and convalescent COVID-19 samples originated in the United States, Italy and Spain.

This CDR3 spans 15 amino acids. Per germline, CDR1 SGHRS and CDR2 YFSETQ. Trimming removed 2 bases at V and 6 bases at J, with 18 bases between. Libraries were prepared by immunoSEQ multiplex PCR; TCRdb keeps only in-frame clonotypes and omits some of them. There are some 180,000 clones in the sample; approximately 79% occur only once, and around 5.5% lies in the top ten. Participants were aged about 18 to 100 years, lived in around 22 US areas, and enrolled virtually. Cohort placement rested on clinical history that participants reported themselves. The sequencing sample was made of PBMCs or T cells enriched from blood (not recorded which). V and J are TRBV5-1 and TRBJ2-7; unclear D gene. This TCR derives from a woman aged 60 to 75 with acute COVID-19. CDR3 in DNA: TGCGCCAGCAGCTTCTCCCTCGACATAAACCGCGAGCAGTACGTC. Its protein product is CASSFSLDINREQYV.